One sample yielded the 20 T cell receptor beta chains listed below, sequenced in a study of blood T cell repertoires in COVID-19. Here immunoSEQ multiplex PCR was the method, and the copy in TCRdb shows in-frame clones only, minus some. The sample holds approximately 40,000 clones; around 87% are singletons and the top ten take roughly 4.3%. Sample: peripheral blood. The receptor set was obtained from a man aged 35 to 55 with COVID-19, enrolled during active disease.

This chain uses TRBV6-5 with TRBJ1-4; D is possibly TRBD1 (5 bases). The germline V gene has CDR1 MNHEY and CDR2 SVGAGI. The CDR3 contains 15 residues. V dropped 6 bases and J dropped 4 bases, with 15 bases sitting between them. DNA for the CDR3: TGTGCCAGCAGGCCGCTGACGGGACTTAATGAAAAACTGTTTTTT. Translation: CASRPLTGLNEKLFF.

This clone was observed a few times. The J gene is TRBJ1-1, the V gene TRBV2; D is perhaps TRBD1 (6 bases). V was clipped by 4 bases and J by 5 bases, with 11 bases between them. The CDR3 loop spans 13 amino acids. CDR1 SNHLY and CDR2 FYNNEI come from the germline V gene. The CDR3 spells CASSVDRRTEAFF. The CDR3 DNA reads as TGTGCCAGCAGTGTTGACAGGAGGACTGAAGCTTTCTTT.

This CDR3 is CASSHRTRAGELFF. The CDR3 DNA reads TGTGCCAGCAGTCACCGAACTAGGGCCGGGGAGCTGTTTTTT. The rearrangement uses TRBV6-2 or TRBV6-3 and TRBJ2-2; the D gene is possibly TRBD2 (5 bases). The length of the CDR3 is 14 residues. Per the germline V gene, CDR1 is MNHEY and CDR2 is SVGEGT. Trimming took 5 bases from V and 6 from J, leaving 13 bases between them.

This clone was observed once. The genes are TRBV12-3 or TRBV12-4 and TRBJ2-5; a weak D match, TRBD1 (5 bases). Trimming stripped 1 base from V and 4 bases from J, with 7 bases between. CDR3 length equals 13 residues. CDR3 in DNA: TGTGCCAGCAGTTTAGGCAGGGTAGAGACCCAGTACTTC. This translates into CASSLGRVETQYF.

The V and J genes are TRBV27 and TRBJ2-1; 8 bases agree with TRBD2. Germline assignment: CDR1 MNHEY and CDR2 SMNVEV (reference sequence). The ends lost 2 bases at V and 0 bases at J; junction bases unmatched: 0. The CDR3 runs to 15 residues. For the CDR3, the DNA is TGTGCCAGCAGTTTAACTAGCGGCTCCTACAATGAGCAGTTCTTC. Its translation: CASSLTSGSYNEQFF.

V usage is TRBV25-1 and J usage is TRBJ1-2; D gene uncertain. The CDR3 is 16 amino acids. V lost 1 base and J lost 4, with 16 bases in between. Germline-derived CDR1 and CDR2 are MGHDK and SYGVNS. The CDR3, as DNA: TGTGCCAGCAGTGAATCCGACATCCCCGTACCCTATGGCTACACCTTC. It translates to CASSESDIPVPYGYTF.

The chain joins TRBV4-2 to TRBJ1-1, with 10 bases matching TRBD1. Germline V gives CDR1 LGHNA, CDR2 YNFKEQ. V was pared by 3 bases and J by 5 bases, with 9 bases of the junction left unmatched. The CDR3 extends over 16 amino acids. In DNA form, the CDR3 reads TGTGCCAGCAGCCAGCCGGGACAGGGGAGAGGGACTGAAGCTTTCTTT. Its protein product is CASSQPGQGRGTEAFF.

The chain combines TRBV7-8 with TRBJ1-3, with D possibly being TRBD1 (5 bases). Germline lookup yields CDR1 SGHVS and CDR2 FQNEAQ. This CDR3 region has 18 residues. V was clipped by 1 base and J by 0 bases, with 16 bases between them. The CDR3 DNA follows: TGTGCCAGCAGCTTAGTGTCAGGGCCCTATCTCTCTGGAAACACCATATATTTT. It encodes CASSLVSGPYLSGNTIYF.

V is TRBV28 and J is TRBJ2-1; TRBD1 aligns across 7 bases. CDR3 size: 20 residues. Trimming cost V 3 bases and J 3 bases; bases outside gene matches: 20. Germline V gene sequence: CDR1 MDHEN, CDR2 SYDVKM. In nucleotides, the CDR3 is TGTGCCAGCAGTTTCCCCCTCGAAAGAGACAGGGATACCGTCTACAATGAGCAGTTCTTC. Residues: CASSFPLERDRDTVYNEQFF.

The chain combines TRBV7-2 with TRBJ1-2; no firm D call. There are 14 residues in the CDR3. In germline, CDR1 is SGHTA, CDR2 FQGNSA. V shed 3 bases and J shed 0 bases, with 8 bases lying between them. CDR3 sequence reads: CASSFRTSNYGYTF. CDR3 bases: TGTGCCAGCAGCTTCCGGACTTCTAACTATGGCTACACCTTC.

This sequence joins TRBV28 and TRBJ1-1; 8 nucleotides line up with TRBD1. The CDR3 is 14 amino acids. The V segment lost 6 bases and the J segment 6 bases; nucleotides outside the gene matches: 9. Germline values: CDR1 MDHEN, CDR2 SYDVKM. The CDR3 nucleotides are TGTGCCAGCAGCTCCAGGGGGCAATGGGCTGAAGCTTTCTTT. It yields the protein CASSSRGQWAEAFF.

The chain links TRBV10-3 to TRBJ1-2; maybe TRBD1 (6 bases). The CDR3 has 13 residues. Germline CDR1 ENHRY, CDR2 SYGVKD. V shed 7 bases and J shed 6 bases, with 15 bases lying between them. The CDR3 reads CAITGIAGDGYTF. CDR3 coding DNA: TGTGCCATCACCGGAATAGCAGGGGATGGCTACACCTTC.

In the case of this clone: Different DNA sequences within this sample yield the same CDR3. The rearrangement joins TRBV3-1 (or the pseudogene TRBV3-2) to TRBJ1-2, with D possibly being TRBD1 (5 bases). The CDR3 totals 13 residues. V was shortened by 4 bases and J by 5 bases, with 11 bases between the two germline ends. Per the germline V gene, CDR1 is LGHDT and CDR2 is YNNKEL (reference sequence). The CDR3 here is CASSPRQFYGYTF. DNA of the CDR3: TGTGCCAGCAGCCCCCGACAGTTTTATGGCTACACCTTC.

In nucleotides, the CDR3 is TGTGCCAGCAGCCCCAGCCGAGCGGGGGGGCCGGGCACAGATACGCAGTATTTT. Translation: CASSPSRAGGPGTDTQYF. The gene calls are TRBV7-9 and TRBJ2-3; 10 positions match TRBD2. This CDR3 has 18 amino acids. Per germline, CDR1 SEHNR and CDR2 FQNEAQ (reference sequence). V dropped 5 bases and J dropped 1; count of bases not matched to a gene: 12. Variable domain in full (rest from reference TRBV7-9 and TRBJ2-3): DTGVSQNPRHKITKRGQNVTFRCDPISEHNRLYWYRQTLGQGPEFLTYFQNEAQLEKSRLLSDRFSAERPKGSFSTLEIQRTEQGDSAMYLCASSPSRAGGPGTDTQYFGPGTRLTVL.

The gene calls are TRBV30 and TRBJ2-7; D may be TRBD1 (6 bases). This CDR3 contains 15 residues. Trimming left V 3 bases short and J 7 bases short, with 22 bases between. Germline V gives CDR1 GTSNPN, CDR2 SVGIG (reference sequence). CDR3 sequence: CAWSRTPRQAEEQYF. For the CDR3, the DNA is TGTGCCTGGAGCAGGACTCCACGACAGGCGGAGGAGCAGTACTTC.

Concerning this clone itself: An end of the junction differs from the germline gene, which may be a read error. J is TRBJ1-2 and V is TRBV28, with a tentative D call TRBD1 (6 bases). The CDR3 has 15 residues. Germline CDR1 is MDHEN and CDR2 is SYDVKM. This chain's CDR3 is CASGLTQGSVSGYTF. CDR3 nucleotides: TGTGCCAGCGGTTTAACACAGGGTTCGGTTTCGGGCTACACCTTC.

The genes are TRBV4-1 and TRBJ2-5, with D possibly TRBD2 on 6 matching bases. Germline CDR1 reads MGHRA; CDR2 reads YSYEKL. V was cut by 1 base and J by 4 bases, with 10 bases left in between. The CDR3 is 14 amino acids. The CDR3 spells CASSQGQGGETQYF. The DNA for the CDR3 is TGCGCCAGCAGCCAAGGGCAGGGAGGAGAGACCCAGTACTTC.

The chain employs TRBV27 and TRBJ2-6; TRBD1 might be the D (6 bases). The CDR3 loop spans 14 amino acids. Germline loops: CDR1 MNHEY, CDR2 SMNVEV (reference sequence). Deletions cut 6 bases from V and 4 bases from J, with 10 bases between. Here the CDR3 DNA reads TGTGCCAGCAGGCGACAGGCAGGGGCCAACGTCCTGACTTTC. Amino acid sequence: CASRRQAGANVLTF. Complete variable domain (other parts from reference TRBV27 and TRBJ2-6): EAQVTQNPRYLITVTGKKLTVTCSQNMNHEYMSWYRQDPGLGLRQIYYSMNVEVTDKGDVPEGYKVSRKEKRNFPLILESPSPNQTSLYFCASRRQAGANVLTFGAGSRLTVL.

The gene calls are TRBV29-1 and TRBJ1-1, with 8 bases lining up with TRBD1. In germline, CDR1 is SQVTM, CDR2 ANQGSEA. The V segment lost 7 bases and the J segment 5 bases; nucleotides outside the gene matches: 9. The length of the CDR3 is 13 residues. CDR3 coding DNA: TGCAGCGCCTTCGGTGACAGGGGTACTGAAGCTTTCTTT. Protein product: CSAFGDRGTEAFF.

The J gene is TRBJ1-6, the V gene TRBV5-6; D not resolved. V was shortened by 7 bases and J by 10 bases, with 9 bases between the two germline ends. The CDR3 contains 11 residues. Germline-derived CDR1 and CDR2 are SGHDT and YYEEEE. As DNA, the CDR3 is TGTGCCAGCCCACACCAATCACCCCTCCACTTT. As protein: CASPHQSPLHF.